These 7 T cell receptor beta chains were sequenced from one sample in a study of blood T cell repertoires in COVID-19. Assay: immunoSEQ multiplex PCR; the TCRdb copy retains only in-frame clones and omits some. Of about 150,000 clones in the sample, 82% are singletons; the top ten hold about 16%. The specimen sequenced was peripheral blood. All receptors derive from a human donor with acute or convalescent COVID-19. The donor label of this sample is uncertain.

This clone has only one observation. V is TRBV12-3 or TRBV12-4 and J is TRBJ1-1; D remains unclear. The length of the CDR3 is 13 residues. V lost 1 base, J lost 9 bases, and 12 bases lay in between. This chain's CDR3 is CASSLGTGNKAFF. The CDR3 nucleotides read TGTGCCAGCAGTTTAGGCACGGGGAACAAAGCTTTCTTT.

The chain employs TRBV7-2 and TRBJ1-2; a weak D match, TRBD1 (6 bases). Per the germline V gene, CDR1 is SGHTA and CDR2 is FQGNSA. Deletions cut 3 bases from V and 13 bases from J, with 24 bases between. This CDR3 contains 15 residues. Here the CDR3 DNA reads TGTGCCAGCAGCTTCGAACGGAGAGGGGGTGCATCCGTCACCTTC. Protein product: CASSFERRGGASVTF.

CDR3 bases: TGTGCCAGCAGCCAAAGGAGGGAATGGAACTATGGCTACACCTTC. Translated: CASSQRREWNYGYTF. The V gene is TRBV3-1 (or the pseudogene TRBV3-2), the J gene TRBJ1-2; D remains unclear. With 2 bases removed from V and 2 bases from J, the gap between germline ends came to 12 bases. The germline V gene has CDR1 LGHDT and CDR2 YNNKEL (reference sequence). This CDR3 spans 15 amino acids.

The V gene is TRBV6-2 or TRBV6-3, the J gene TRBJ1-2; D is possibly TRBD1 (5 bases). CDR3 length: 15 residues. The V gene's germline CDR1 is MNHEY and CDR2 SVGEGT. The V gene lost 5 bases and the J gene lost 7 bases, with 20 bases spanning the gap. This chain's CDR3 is CASSPRVWAWGGYTF. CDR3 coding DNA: TGTGCCAGCAGTCCCAGGGTTTGGGCCTGGGGTGGCTACACCTTC.

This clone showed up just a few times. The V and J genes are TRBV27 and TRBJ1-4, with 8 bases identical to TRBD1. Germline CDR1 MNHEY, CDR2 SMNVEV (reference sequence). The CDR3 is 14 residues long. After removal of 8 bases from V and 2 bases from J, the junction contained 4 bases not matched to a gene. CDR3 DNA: TGTGCCAGCTGGACAGGGCGGACTAATGAAAAACTGTTTTTT. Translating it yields CASWTGRTNEKLFF.

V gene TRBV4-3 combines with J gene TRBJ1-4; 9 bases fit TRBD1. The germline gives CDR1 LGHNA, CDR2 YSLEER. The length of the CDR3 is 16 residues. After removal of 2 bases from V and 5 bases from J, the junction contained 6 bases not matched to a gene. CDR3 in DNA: TGCGCCAGCAGCCAACTCAAAGGGACAGGGAATGAAAAACTGTTTTTT. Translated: CASSQLKGTGNEKLFF.

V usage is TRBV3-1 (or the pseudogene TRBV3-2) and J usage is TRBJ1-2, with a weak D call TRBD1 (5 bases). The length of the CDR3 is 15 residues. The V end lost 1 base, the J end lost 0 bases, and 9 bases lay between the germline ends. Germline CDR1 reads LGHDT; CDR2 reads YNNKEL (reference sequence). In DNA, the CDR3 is TGTGCCAGCAGCCAAGCCGACAGAGCTAACTATGGCTACACCTTC. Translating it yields CASSQADRANYGYTF.